Described below is a single T cell receptor (beta chain) sequence and its context. Its antigen is unknown. V trimming: 4 bases; J trimming: 3 bases; junction bases outside the gene matches: 7. Germline CDR1 reads KGHDR; CDR2 reads SFDVKD. The CDR3 contains 17 residues. The data were obtained in a study of Ad26.COV2.S vaccination and SARS-CoV-2 variants. In the study overall: Donor allocation was to the COV1001 Ad26.COV2.S trial arm. Study-level results: Measures of TCR breadth and depth may have fallen short of total T cell responses. Reports say spike-specific CD8+ and CD4+ T cell responses covered substantial breadth after vaccination.

Stated treatment: approximately 18 received Ad26.COV2.S at low or high dose, single or two shots; several received placebo; per-sample allocation not given. The investigators took samples on day 63 after the first vaccine or placebo injection. Adults aged 18-55 years in Boston included the donor. Measured with immunoSEQ multiplex PCR; TCRdb has only the in-frame clones, and not every one. The sample gives roughly 450,000 clones, approximately 90% of which show up once; 10% to 15% is in the top ten. The clonotype comes from a person aged 18-65 years who received the Ad26.COV2.S COVID-19 vaccine or a placebo. The chain combines TRBV24-1 with TRBJ1-5; TRBD1 matches at 11 bases. Material: peripheral blood, obtained in a trial of Ad26.COV2.S vaccine versus placebo. CDR3 residues: CATSDPGQGAINQPQHF. In DNA, the CDR3 is TGTGCCACCAGTGACCCTGGACAGGGGGCCATCAATCAGCCCCAGCATTTT.